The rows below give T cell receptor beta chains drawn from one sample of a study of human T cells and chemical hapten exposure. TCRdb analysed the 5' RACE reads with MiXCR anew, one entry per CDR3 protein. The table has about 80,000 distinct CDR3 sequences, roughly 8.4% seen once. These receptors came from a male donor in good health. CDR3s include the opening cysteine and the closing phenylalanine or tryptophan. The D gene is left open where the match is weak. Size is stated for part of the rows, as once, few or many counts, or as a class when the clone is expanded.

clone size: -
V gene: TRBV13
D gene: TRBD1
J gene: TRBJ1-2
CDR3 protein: CASSSMMAGQSYGDTF
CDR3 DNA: TGTGCCAGCAGCTCAATGATGGCGGGACAGTCCTATGGCGACACCTTC

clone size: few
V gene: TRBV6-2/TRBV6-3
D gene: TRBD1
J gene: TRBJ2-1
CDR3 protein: CASSSRTGVHEQFF
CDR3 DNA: TGTGCCAGCAGTTCCAGAACAGGGGTCCATGAGCAGTTCTTC

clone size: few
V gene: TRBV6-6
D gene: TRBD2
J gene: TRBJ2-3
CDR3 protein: CASSPRTSGRAVRGTDTQYF
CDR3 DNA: TGTGCCAGCAGTCCACGGACTAGCGGGAGGGCCGTAAGGGGCACAGATACGCAGTATTTT

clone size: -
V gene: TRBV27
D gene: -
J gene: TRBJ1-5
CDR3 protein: CASSLSVDPSNQPQHF
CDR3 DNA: TGTGCCAGCAGCTTGTCCGTCGACCCTAGCAATCAGCCCCAGCATTTT

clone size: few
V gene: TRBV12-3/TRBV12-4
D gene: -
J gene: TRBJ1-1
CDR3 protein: CASSLSGKNTEAFF
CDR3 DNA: TGTGCCAGCAGTTTGTCCGGGAAGAACACTGAAGCTTTCTTT

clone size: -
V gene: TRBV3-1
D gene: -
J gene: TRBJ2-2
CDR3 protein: CASSQRATGELFF
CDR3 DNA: TGTGCCAGCAGCCAACGGGCGACCGGGGAGCTGTTTTTT

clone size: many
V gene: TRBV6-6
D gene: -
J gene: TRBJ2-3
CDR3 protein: CASSPSLGVNTQYF
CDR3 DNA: TGTGCCAGCAGTCCAAGCCTTGGGGTTAATACGCAGTATTTT

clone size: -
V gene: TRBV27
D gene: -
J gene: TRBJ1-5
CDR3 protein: CASSLLPNQPQHF
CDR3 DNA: TGTGCCAGCAGCCTATTACCCAATCAGCCCCAGCATTTT

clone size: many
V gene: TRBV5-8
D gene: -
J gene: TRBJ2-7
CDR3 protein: CASSYLSGAEQYF
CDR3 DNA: TGTGCCAGCAGTTACTTGTCGGGCGCCGAGCAGTACTTC

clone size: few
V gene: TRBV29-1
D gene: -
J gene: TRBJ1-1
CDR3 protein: CSVEPGSTEAFF
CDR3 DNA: TGCAGCGTTGAACCAGGGTCCACTGAAGCTTTCTTT

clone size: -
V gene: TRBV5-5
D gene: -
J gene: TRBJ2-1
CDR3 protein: CASSSGDYYNEQFF
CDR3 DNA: TGTGCCAGCAGCTCCGGGGATTACTACAATGAGCAGTTCTTC

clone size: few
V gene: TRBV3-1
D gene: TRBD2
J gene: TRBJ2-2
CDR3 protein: CASSQETSSITGELFF
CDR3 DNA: TGTGCCAGCAGCCAGGAGACTAGCTCGATCACCGGGGAGCTGTTTTTT

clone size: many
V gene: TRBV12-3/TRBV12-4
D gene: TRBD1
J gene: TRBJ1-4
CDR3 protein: CASRGQGLGEKLFF
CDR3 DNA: TGTGCCAGCAGGGGACAGGGACTTGGTGAAAAACTGTTTTTT

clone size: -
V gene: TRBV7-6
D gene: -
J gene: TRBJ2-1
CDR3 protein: CASSSSGEGEQFF
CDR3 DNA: TGTGCCAGCAGCTCGTCAGGGGAGGGTGAGCAGTTCTTC

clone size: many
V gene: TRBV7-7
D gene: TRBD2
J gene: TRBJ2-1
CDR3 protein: CASSLTSGGGSEQFF
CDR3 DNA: TGTGCCAGCAGCCTGACTAGCGGGGGGGGCAGTGAGCAGTTCTTC

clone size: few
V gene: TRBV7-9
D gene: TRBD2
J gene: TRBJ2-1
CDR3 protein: CASSLGERGLAPNEQFF
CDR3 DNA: TGTGCCAGCAGCTTGGGGGAGAGGGGACTAGCCCCAAATGAGCAGTTCTTC

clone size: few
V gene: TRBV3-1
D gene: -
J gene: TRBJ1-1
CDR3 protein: CASSQAGRVLTVNTEAFF
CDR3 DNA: TGTGCCAGCAGCCAAGCGGGACGCGTGTTAACAGTGAACACTGAAGCTTTCTTT

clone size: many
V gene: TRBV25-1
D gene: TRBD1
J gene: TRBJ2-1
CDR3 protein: CASSGQGRTYSYNEQFF
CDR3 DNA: TGTGCCAGCTCTGGACAGGGGAGGACATACTCCTACAATGAGCAGTTCTTC

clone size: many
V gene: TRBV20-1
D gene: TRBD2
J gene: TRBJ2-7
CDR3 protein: CSALRGAGGDEQYF
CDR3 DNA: TGCAGTGCCCTGAGGGGAGCGGGAGGAGATGAGCAGTACTTC

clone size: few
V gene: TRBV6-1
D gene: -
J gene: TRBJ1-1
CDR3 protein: CASSVTGRSTEAFF
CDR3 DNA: TGTGCCAGCAGTGTAACGGGGCGGAGCACTGAAGCTTTCTTT

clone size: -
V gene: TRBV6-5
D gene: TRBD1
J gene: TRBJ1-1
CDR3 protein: CASRNAGQGNTEAFF
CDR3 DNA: TGTGCCAGCAGAAATGCCGGACAGGGCAACACTGAAGCTTTCTTT

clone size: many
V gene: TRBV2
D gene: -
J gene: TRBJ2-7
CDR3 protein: CASSGDSYEQYF
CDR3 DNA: TGTGCCAGCAGTGGGGATTCCTACGAGCAGTACTTC

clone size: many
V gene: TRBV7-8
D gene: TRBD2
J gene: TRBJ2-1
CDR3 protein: CASSPALAGGWNEQFF
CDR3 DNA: TGTGCCAGCAGCCCAGCCCTAGCGGGAGGTTGGAATGAGCAGTTCTTC

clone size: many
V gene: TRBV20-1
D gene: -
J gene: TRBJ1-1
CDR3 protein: CSARQEVEAFF
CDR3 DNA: TGCAGTGCTCGACAGGAGGTTGAAGCTTTCTTT

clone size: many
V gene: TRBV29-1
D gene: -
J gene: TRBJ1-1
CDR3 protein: CSVCRQTNTEAFF
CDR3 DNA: TGCAGCGTTTGCCGACAGACGAACACTGAAGCTTTCTTT

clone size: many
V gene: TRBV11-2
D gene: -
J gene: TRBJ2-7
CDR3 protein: CASSLPAGDFAYEQYF
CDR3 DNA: TGTGCCAGCAGCTTACCGGCGGGCGACTTCGCCTACGAGCAGTACTTC

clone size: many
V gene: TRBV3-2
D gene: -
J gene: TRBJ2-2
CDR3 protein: CASSRPSFAGILTGELFF
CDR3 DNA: TGTGCCAGCAGCCGGCCCAGTTTTGCGGGGATCCTGACCGGGGAGCTGTTTTTT

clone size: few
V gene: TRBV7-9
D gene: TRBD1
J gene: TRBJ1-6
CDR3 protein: CASSQQGGSPLHF
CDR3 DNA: TGTGCCAGCAGCCAACAGGGGGGTTCACCCCTCCACTTT

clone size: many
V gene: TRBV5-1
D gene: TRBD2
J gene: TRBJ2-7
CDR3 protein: CASSLGAGGPSSYEQYF
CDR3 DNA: TGCGCCAGCAGCTTGGGAGCGGGAGGCCCGAGCTCCTACGAGCAGTACTTC

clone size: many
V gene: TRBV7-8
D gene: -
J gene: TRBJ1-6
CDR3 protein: CASSLRGTSSYNSPLHF
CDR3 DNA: TGTGCCAGCAGCTTGAGGGGGACTAGCTCCTATAATTCACCCCTCCACTTT

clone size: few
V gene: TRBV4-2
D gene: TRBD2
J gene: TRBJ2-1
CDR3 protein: CASSHTSGDYNEQFF
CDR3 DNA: TGTGCCAGCAGCCACACTAGCGGGGATTACAATGAGCAGTTCTTC

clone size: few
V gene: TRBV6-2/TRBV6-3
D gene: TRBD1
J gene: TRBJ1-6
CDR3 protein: CASSRGQPPLHF
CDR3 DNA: TGTGCCAGCAGCCGGGGACAGCCACCCCTCCACTTT

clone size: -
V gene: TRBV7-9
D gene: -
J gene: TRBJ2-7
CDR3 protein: CASSLHSTGVYEQYF
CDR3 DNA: TGTGCCAGCAGCCTCCACTCGACGGGAGTCTACGAGCAGTACTTC

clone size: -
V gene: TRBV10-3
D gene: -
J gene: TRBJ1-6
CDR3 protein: CAISERGSSSYNSPLHF
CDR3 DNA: TGTGCCATCAGTGAGCGGGGCTCAAGCTCCTATAATTCACCCCTCCACTTT

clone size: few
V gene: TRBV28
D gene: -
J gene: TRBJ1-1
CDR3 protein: CASSFNPGWMNTEAFF
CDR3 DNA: TGTGCCAGCAGTTTTAATCCAGGGTGGATGAACACTGAAGCTTTCTTT

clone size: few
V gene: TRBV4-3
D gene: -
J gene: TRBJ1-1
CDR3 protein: CASSQGPGGRSEAFF
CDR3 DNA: TGCGCCAGCAGCCAAGGACCCGGGGGCCGGAGTGAAGCTTTCTTT

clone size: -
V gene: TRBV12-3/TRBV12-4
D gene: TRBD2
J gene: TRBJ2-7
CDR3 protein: CASSLNPSGSAEQYF
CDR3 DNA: TGTGCCAGCAGTTTAAACCCTAGCGGGAGTGCCGAGCAGTACTTC

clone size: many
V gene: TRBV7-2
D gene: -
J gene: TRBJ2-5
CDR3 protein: CASSSPTGGQAEETQYF
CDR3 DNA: TGTGCCAGCAGCTCGCCTACCGGGGGGCAGGCTGAGGAGACCCAGTACTTC

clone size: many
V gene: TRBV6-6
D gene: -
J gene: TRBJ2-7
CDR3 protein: CASSYSTSGDEQYF
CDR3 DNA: TGTGCCAGCAGTTACTCGACCTCAGGGGACGAGCAGTACTTC

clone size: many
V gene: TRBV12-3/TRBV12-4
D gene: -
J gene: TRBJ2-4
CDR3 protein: CASSDREKNIQYF
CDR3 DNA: TGTGCCAGCAGTGATCGAGAGAAAAACATTCAGTACTTC

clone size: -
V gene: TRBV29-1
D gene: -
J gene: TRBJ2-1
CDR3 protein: CSVERGWRGLGNEQFF
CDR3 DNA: TGCAGCGTTGAAAGGGGGTGGAGGGGGCTGGGGAATGAGCAGTTCTTC

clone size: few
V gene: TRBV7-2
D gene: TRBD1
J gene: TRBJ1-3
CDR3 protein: CASSPGEGQTLLNTIYF
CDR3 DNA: TGTGCCAGCAGCCCTGGCGAGGGACAGACCTTGCTAAACACCATATATTTT

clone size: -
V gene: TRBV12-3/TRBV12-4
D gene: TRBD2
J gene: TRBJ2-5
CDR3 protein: CASSPGLAVQETQYF
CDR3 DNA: TGTGCCAGCAGTCCGGGACTAGCGGTTCAAGAGACCCAGTACTTC

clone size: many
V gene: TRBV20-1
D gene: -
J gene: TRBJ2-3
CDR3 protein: CSAKLVLFPDTQYF
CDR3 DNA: TGCAGTGCTAAACTAGTTCTGTTTCCAGATACGCAGTATTTT

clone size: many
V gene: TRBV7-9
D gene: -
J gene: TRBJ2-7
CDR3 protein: CASSRKGSPDYEQYF
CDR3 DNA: TGTGCCAGCAGCCGAAAGGGGTCGCCCGACTACGAGCAGTACTTC

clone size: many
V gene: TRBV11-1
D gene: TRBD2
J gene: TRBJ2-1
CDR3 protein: CASSKSGTSGSQEQFF
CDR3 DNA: TGTGCCAGCAGCAAATCCGGGACTAGCGGGAGTCAGGAGCAGTTCTTC

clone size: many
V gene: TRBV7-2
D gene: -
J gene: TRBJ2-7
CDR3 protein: CASSFGTPDEQYF
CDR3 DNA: TGTGCCAGCAGCTTCGGGACTCCCGACGAGCAGTACTTC

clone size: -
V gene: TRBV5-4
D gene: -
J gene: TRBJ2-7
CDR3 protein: CASSLASLAGRTHEQYF
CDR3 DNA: TGTGCCAGCAGCTTGGCAAGTCTGGCGGGAAGAACCCACGAGCAGTACTTC